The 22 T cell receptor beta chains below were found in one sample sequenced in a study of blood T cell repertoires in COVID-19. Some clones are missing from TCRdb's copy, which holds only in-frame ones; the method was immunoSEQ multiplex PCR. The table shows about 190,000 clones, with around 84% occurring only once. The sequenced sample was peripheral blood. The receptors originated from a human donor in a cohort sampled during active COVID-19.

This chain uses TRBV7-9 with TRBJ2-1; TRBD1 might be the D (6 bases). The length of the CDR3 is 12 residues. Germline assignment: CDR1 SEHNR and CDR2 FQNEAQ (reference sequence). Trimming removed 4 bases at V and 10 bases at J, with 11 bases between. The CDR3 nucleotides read TGTGCCAGCAGCTACCGACAGGTCGAGCAGTTCTTC. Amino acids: CASSYRQVEQFF.

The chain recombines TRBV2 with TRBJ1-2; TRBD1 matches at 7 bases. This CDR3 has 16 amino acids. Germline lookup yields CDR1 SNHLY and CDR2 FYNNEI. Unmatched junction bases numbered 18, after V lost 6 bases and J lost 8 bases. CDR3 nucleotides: TGTGCCAGCAGCCCACAGGGGAATAGGGCTACTATGGGCTACACCTTC. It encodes CASSPQGNRATMGYTF.

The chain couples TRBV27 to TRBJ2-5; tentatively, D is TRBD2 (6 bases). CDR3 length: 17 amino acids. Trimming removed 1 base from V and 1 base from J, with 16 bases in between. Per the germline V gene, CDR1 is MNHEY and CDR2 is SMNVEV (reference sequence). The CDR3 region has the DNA TGTGCCAGCAGTTTATGGCCCCCTCGGGGGATCCAAGAGACCCAGTACTTC. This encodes CASSLWPPRGIQETQYF.

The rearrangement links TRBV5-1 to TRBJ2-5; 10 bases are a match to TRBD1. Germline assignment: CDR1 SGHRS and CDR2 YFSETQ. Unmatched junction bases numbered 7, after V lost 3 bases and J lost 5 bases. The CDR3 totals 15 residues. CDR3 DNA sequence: TGCGCCAGCAGCTCGGACCGGGACAGGGGTGAGACCCAGTACTTC. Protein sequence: CASSSDRDRGETQYF.

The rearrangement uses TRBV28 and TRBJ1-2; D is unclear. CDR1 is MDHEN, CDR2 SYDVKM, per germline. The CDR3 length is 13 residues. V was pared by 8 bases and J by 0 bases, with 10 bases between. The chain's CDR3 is CASQLPTNYGYTF. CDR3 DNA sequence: TGTGCCAGCCAGTTACCGACTAACTATGGCTACACCTTC.

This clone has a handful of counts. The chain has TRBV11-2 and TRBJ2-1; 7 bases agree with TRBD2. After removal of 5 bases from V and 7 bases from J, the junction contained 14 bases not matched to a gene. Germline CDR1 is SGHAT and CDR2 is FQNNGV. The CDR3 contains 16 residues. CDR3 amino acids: CASSNRLALDGNEQFF. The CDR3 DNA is TGTGCCAGCAGCAATAGACTAGCCCTCGACGGGAATGAGCAGTTCTTC.

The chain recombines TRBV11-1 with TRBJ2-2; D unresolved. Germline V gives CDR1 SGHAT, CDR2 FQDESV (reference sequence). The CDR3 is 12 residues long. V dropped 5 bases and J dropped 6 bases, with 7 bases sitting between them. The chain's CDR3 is CASSPPAGELFF. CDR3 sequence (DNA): TGTGCCAGCAGCCCTCCTGCCGGGGAGCTGTTTTTT.

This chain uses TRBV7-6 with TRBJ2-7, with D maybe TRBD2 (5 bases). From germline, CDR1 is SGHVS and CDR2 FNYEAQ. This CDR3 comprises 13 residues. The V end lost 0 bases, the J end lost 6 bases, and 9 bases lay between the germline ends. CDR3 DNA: TGTGCCAGCAGCTTAGCCTACGGAGGCGAGCAGTACTTC. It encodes CASSLAYGGEQYF.

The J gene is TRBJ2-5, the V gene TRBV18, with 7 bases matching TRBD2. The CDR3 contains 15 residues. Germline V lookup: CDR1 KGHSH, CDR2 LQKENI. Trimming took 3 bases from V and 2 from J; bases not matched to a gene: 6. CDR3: CASSPFQRGQETQYF. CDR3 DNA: TGTGCCAGCTCACCCTTCCAGCGGGGACAAGAGACCCAGTACTTC.

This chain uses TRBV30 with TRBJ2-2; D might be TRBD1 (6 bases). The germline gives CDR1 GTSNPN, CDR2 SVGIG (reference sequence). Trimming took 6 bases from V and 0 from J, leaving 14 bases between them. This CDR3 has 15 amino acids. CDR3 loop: CACPEGVTNTGELFF. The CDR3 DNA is TGTGCCTGTCCTGAGGGGGTAACGAACACCGGGGAGCTGTTTTTT. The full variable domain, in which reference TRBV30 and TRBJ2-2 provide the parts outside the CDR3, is SQTIHQWPATLVQPVGSPLSLECTVEGTSNPNLYWYRQAAGRGLQLLFYSVGIGQISSEVPQNLSASRPQDRQFILSSKKLLLSDSGFYLCACPEGVTNTGELFFGEGSRLTVL.

CDR3: CASSQQQGGGEKLFF. CDR3 DNA sequence: TGTGCCAGCAGCCAACAACAGGGGGGGGGCGAAAAACTGTTTTTT. V gene TRBV14 combines with J gene TRBJ1-4; 8 bases fit TRBD1. CDR1 is SGHDN and CDR2 is FVKESK in the germline V gene. The CDR3 is 15 amino acids. V shed 2 bases and J 8 bases; nucleotides not matched to a gene: 7. The full variable domain, completed using reference TRBV14 and TRBJ1-4, is EAGVTQFPSHSVIEKGQTVTLRCDPISGHDNLYWYRRVMGKEIKFLLHFVKESKQDESGMPNNRFLAERTGGTYSTLKVQPAELEDSGVYFCASSQQQGGGEKLFFGSGTQLSVL.

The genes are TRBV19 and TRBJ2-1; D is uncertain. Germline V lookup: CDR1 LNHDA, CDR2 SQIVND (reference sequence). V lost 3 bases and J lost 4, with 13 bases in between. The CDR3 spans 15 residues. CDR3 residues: CASSISAEEYNEQFF. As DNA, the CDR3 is TGTGCCAGTAGTATCAGCGCTGAGGAATACAATGAGCAGTTCTTC.

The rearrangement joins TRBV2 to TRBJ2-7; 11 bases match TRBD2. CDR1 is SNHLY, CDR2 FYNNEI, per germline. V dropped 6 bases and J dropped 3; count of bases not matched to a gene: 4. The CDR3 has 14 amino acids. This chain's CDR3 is CASSVTSGSYEQYF. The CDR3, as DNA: TGTGCCAGCAGCGTAACTAGCGGGAGCTACGAGCAGTACTTC.

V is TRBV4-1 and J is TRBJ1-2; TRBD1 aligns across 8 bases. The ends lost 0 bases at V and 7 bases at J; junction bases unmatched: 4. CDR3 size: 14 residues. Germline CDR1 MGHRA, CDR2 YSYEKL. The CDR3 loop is CASSQEDRAGGYTF. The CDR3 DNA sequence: TGCGCCAGCAGCCAAGAGGACAGGGCTGGTGGCTACACCTTC.

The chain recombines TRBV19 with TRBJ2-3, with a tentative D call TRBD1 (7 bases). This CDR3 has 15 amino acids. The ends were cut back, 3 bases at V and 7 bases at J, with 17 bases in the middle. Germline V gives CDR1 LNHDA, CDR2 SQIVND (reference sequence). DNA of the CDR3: TGTGCCAGTAGTATGGGGGGAAAGGGGGCCCATACGCAGTATTTT. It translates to CASSMGGKGAHTQYF. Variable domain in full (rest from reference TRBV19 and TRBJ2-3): DGGITQSPKYLFRKEGQNVTLSCEQNLNHDAMYWYRQDPGQGLRLIYYSQIVNDFQKGDIAEGYSVSREKKESFPLTVTSAQKNPTAFYLCASSMGGKGAHTQYFGPGTRLTVL.

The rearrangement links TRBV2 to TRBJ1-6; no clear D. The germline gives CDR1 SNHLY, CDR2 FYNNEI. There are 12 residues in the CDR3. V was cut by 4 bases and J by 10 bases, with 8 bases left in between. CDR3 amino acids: CASSGGISPLHF. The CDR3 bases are TGTGCCAGCAGTGGAGGCATCTCACCCCTCCACTTT.

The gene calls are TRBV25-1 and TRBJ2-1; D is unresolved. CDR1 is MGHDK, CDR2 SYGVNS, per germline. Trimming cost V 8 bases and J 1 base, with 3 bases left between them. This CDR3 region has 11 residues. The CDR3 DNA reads TGTGCCAGCGAGTCCTACAATGAGCAGTTCTTC. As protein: CASESYNEQFF. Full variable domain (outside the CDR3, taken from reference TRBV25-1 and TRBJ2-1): EADIYQTPRYLVIGTGKKITLECSQTMGHDKMYWYQQDPGMELHLIHYSYGVNSTEKGDLSSESTVSRIRTEHFPLTLESARPSHTSQYLCASESYNEQFFGPGTRLTVL.

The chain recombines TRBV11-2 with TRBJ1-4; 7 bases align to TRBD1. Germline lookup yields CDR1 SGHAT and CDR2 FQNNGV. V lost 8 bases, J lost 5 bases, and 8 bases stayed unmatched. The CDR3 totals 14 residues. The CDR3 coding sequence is TGTGCCAGCTCAAGGGGGCTGCTAAATGAAAAACTGTTTTTT. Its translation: CASSRGLLNEKLFF.

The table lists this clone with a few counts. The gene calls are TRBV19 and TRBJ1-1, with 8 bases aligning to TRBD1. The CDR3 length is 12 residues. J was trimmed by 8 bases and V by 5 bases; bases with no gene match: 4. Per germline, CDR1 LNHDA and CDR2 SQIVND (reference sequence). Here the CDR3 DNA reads TGTGCCAGTAGTTTGGGGACAGGAGAAGCTTTCTTT. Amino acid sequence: CASSLGTGEAFF.

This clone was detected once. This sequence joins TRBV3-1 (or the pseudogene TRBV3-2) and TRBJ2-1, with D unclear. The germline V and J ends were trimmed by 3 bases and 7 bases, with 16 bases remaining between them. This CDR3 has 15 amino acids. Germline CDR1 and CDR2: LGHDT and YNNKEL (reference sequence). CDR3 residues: CASSHLSASLNEQFF. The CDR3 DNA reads TGTGCCAGCAGCCATTTGAGTGCGAGTTTAAATGAGCAGTTCTTC.

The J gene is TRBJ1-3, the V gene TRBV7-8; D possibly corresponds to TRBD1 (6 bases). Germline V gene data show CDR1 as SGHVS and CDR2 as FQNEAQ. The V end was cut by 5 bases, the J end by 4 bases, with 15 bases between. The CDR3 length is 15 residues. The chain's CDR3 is CASSASGAVGNTIYF. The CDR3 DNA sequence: TGTGCCAGCAGCGCTTCAGGGGCCGTGGGAAACACCATATATTTT.

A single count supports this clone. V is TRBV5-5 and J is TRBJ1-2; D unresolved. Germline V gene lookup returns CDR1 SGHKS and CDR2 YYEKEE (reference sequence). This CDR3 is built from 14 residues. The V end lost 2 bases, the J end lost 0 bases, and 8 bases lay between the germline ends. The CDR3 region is CASSLTTPNYGYTF. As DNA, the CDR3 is TGTGCCAGCAGCTTAACGACTCCTAACTATGGCTACACCTTC.